This T cell receptor beta chain is from a study of tumor-infiltrating lymphocytes in primary liver carcinoma. Overall study context: The study obtained roughly 3.65 to 7.5 million productive TCRbeta reads per sample, similar across tissue types.

Priming with a constant-region primer yielded TCR beta cDNA from about 540 ng total RNA. Sequencing libraries for TCR beta derived from three nested multiplex PCR rounds that used slightly modified ARM-PCR. Rounds one and two of PCR, each of 10 cycles, were primed with TRBV1-TRBV30 forward primers and a C-beta reverse primer. TCRdb redid the calling of the multiplex PCR reads with MiXCR, one entry per CDR3 protein. The sample lists around 190,000 distinct CDR3 sequences; approximately 80% were seen once. Study-wide results and caveats: Only about 7.5-25% of top clones spanned all five tumor regions.

A note on this clonotype: Its antigen remains unidentified. A much larger clone lies a single base off, so this may be a read error.

CDR1 MDHEN and CDR2 SYDVKM come from the germline V gene. The CDR3 runs 15 residues. Trimming removed 2 bases from V and 2 bases from J, with 9 bases in between. The source material, roughly 18-33 mg of unsorted bulk tissue, was used to co-extract RNA and DNA. Patients carried chronic HBV infection without prior treatment. Five separate regions per tumor were sampled. This chain joins TRBV28 and TRBJ1-4; D is unresolved. The specimen sequenced was tumor tissue from primary liver carcinoma. This receptor was identified in a man in his forties with primary liver carcinoma and hepatitis B virus infection. The CDR3 loop reads CASSLAGMTNEKLFF. The CDR3 coding sequence is TGTGCCAGCAGTTTAGCGGGTATGACTAATGAAAAACTGTTTTTT. Looking up the rest from reference TRBV28 and TRBJ1-4 gives the full variable domain: DVKVTQSSRYLVKRTGEKVFLECVQDMDHENMFWYRQDPGLGLRLIYFSYDVKMKEKGDIPEGYSVSREKKERFSLILESASTNQTSMYLCASSLAGMTNEKLFFGSGTQLSVL.